In its sample, the clone carrying this T cell receptor beta chain was seen a few times. The antigen is undetermined. The data are from a study of response to subunit inactivated influenza vaccine. Study conclusions and caveats: Every seasonal influenza vaccination brings in few new T cells, the authors suggested.

TCRdb itself ran the RT-PCR reads through MiXCR, one entry per CDR3 protein. The sample holds a few hundred thousand distinct CDR3 sequences; roughly 9.8% are singletons and the top ten take about 12%. Germline trimming cut 4 bases from V and 8 bases from J; bases unmatched to any gene: 10. This CDR3 region has 15 residues. Germline loops: CDR1 SGHTA, CDR2 FQGNSA. Sequenced material: PBMCs from blood, taken around seven weeks after vaccination. V is TRBV7-2 and J is TRBJ2-3, with TRBD2 matching over 9 bases. The TCR was taken from a man aged 50 to 59 who received an inactivated influenza vaccine. The CDR3: CASSSGGGDWGTQYF. The CDR3 DNA reads as TGTGCCAGCAGCTCCGGCGGGGGGGACTGGGGTACGCAGTATTTT.